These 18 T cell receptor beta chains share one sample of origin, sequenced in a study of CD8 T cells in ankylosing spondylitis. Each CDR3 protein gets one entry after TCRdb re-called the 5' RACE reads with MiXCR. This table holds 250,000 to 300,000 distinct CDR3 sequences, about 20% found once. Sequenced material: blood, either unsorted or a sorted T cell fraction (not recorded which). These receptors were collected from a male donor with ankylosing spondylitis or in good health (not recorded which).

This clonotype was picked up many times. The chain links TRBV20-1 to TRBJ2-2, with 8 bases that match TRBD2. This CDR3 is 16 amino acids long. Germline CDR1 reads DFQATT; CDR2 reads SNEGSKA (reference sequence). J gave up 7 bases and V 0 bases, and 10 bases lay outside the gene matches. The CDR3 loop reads CSARDTSGSRVGELFF. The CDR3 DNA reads TGCAGTGCTAGAGATACGAGCGGGAGCCGGGTCGGGGAGCTGTTTTTT.

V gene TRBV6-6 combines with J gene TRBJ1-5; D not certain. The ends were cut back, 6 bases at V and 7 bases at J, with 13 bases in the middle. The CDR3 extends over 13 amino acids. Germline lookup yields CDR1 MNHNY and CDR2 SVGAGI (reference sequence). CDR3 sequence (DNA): TGTGCCAGCAGCCGGTTCCTCGGGCAGCCCCAGCATTTT. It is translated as CASSRFLGQPQHF.

The CDR3 bases are TGTGCCAGCAGCTTATTTAACACCGGGGAGCTGTTTTTT. Translating gives CASSLFNTGELFF. The rearrangement uses TRBV7-9 and TRBJ2-2; no reliable D call. Trimming took off 2 bases at V and 2 bases at J, with 3 bases between the two ends. This CDR3 contains 13 residues. From germline, CDR1 is SEHNR and CDR2 FQNEAQ (reference sequence).

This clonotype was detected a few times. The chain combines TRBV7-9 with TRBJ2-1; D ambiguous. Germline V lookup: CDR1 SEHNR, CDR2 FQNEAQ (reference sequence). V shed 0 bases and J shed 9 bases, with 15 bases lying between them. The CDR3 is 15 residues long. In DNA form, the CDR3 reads TGTGCCAGCAGCTTAGCTCCCAGTATTTTTCCTGAGCAGTTCTTC. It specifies CASSLAPSIFPEQFF.

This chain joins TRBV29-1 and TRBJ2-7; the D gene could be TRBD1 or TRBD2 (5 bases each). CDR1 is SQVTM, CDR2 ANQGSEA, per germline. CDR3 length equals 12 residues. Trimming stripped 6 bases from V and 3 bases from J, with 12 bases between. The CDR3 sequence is CSVTGTSYEQYF. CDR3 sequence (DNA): TGCAGCGTGACCGGGACCAGCTACGAGCAGTACTTC.

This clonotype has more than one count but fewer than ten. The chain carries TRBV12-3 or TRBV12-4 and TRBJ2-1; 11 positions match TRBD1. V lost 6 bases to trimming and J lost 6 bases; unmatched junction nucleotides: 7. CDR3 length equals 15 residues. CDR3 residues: CASSPDRGLSNEQFF. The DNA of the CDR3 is TGTGCCAGCAGCCCGGACAGGGGGCTTAGCAATGAGCAGTTCTTC.

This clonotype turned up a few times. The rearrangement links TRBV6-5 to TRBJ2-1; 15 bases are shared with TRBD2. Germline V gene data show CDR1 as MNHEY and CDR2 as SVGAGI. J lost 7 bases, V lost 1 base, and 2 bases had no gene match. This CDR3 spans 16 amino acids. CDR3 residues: CASSYFGTSGRNEQFF. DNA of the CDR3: TGTGCCAGCAGTTACTTCGGGACTAGCGGGAGGAATGAGCAGTTCTTC.

CDR3 in amino acids: CASSLEGGGPPAYNEQFF. CDR3 nucleotides: TGTGCCAGCAGCTTAGAGGGGGGGGGACCTCCCGCCTACAATGAGCAGTTCTTC. The V call is TRBV7-6, the J call TRBJ2-1; D may be TRBD2 (7 bases). Germline V lookup: CDR1 SGHVS, CDR2 FNYEAQ. The CDR3 consists of 18 residues. V was trimmed by 1 base and J by 2 bases, leaving 18 bases between them. Complete variable domain (other parts from reference TRBV7-6 and TRBJ2-1): GAGVSQSPRYKVTKRGQDVALRCDPISGHVSLYWYRQALGQGPEFLTYFNYEAQQDKSGLPNDRFSAERPEGSISTLTIQRTEQRDSAMYRCASSLEGGGPPAYNEQFFGPGTRLTVL.

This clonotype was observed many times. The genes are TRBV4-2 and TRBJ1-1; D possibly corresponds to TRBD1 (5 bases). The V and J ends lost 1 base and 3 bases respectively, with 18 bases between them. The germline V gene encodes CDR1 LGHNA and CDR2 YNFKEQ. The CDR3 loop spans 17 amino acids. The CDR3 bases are TGTGCCAGCAGCCAAGGTTTCGCGGGGGAAAGGGACACTGAAGCTTTCTTT. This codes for CASSQGFAGERDTEAFF.

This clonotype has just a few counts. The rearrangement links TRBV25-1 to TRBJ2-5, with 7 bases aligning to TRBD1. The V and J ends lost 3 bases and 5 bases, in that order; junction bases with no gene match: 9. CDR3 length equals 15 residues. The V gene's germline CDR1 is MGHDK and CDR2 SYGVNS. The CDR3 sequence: CASSDLTDRDETQYF. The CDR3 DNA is TGTGCCAGCAGTGACCTTACCGACAGGGATGAGACCCAGTACTTC. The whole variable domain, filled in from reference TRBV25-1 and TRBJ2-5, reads EADIYQTPRYLVIGTGKKITLECSQTMGHDKMYWYQQDPGMELHLIHYSYGVNSTEKGDLSSESTVSRIRTEHFPLTLESARPSHTSQYLCASSDLTDRDETQYFGPGTRLLVL.

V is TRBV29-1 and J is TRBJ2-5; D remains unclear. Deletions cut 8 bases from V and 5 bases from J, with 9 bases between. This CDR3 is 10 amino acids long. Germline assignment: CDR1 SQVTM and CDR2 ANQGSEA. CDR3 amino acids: CSRVAETQYF. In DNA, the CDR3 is TGCAGCCGGGTGGCGGAGACCCAGTACTTC.

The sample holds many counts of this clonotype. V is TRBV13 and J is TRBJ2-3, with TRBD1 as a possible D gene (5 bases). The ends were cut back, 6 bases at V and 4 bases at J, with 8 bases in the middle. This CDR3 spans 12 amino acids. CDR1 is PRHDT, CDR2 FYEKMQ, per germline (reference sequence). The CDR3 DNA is TGTGCCAGCAGACAAGGGGCAGATACGCAGTATTTT. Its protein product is CASRQGADTQYF. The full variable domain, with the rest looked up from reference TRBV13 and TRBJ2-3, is AAGVIQSPRHLIKEKRETATLKCYPIPRHDTVYWYQQGPGQDPQFLISFYEKMQSDKGSIPDRFSAQQFSDYHSELNMSSLELGDSALYFCASRQGADTQYFGPGTRLTVL.

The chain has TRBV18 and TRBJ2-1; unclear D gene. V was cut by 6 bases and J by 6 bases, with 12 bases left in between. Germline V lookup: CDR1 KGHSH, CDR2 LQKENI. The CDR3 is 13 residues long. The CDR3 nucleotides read TGTGCCAGCTCCTCTAATTGGTCCAATGAGCAGTTCTTC. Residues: CASSSNWSNEQFF.

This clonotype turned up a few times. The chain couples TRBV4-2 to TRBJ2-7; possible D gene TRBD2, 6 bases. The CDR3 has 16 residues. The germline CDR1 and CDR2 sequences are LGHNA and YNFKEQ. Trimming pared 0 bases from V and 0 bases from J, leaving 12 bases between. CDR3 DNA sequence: TGTGCCAGCAGCCAAGAGGAGGGGTCGGTCTCCTACGAGCAGTACTTC. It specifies CASSQEEGSVSYEQYF.

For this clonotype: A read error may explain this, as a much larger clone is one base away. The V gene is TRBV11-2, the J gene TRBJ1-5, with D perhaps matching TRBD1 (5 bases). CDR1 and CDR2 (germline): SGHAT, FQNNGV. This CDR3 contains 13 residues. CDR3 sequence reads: CASSFGGNQPRHF. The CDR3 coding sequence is TGTGCCAGCAGCTTTGGGGGAAATCAGCCCCGGCATTTT.

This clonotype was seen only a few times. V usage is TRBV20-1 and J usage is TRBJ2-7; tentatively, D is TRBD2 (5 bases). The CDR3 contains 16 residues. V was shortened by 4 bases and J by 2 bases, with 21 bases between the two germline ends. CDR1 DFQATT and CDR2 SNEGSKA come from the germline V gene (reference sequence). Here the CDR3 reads CSANTPGPSFPYEQYF. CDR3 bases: TGCAGTGCTAACACGCCCGGGCCTAGCTTCCCCTACGAGCAGTACTTC.

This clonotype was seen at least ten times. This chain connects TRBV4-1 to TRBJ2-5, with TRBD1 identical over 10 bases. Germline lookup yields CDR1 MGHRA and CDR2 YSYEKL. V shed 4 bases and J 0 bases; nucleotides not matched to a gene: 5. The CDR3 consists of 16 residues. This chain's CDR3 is CASSPTGQGYQETQYF. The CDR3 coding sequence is TGCGCCAGCAGCCCCACGGGACAGGGGTACCAAGAGACCCAGTACTTC.

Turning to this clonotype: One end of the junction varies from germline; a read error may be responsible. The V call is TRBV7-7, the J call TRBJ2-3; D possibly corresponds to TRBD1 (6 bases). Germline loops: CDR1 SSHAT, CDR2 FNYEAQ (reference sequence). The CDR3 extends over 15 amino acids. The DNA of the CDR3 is TGTGCTAGCAGCCCCACACAGGGTTCGGCAGATACGCAGTATTTT. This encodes CASSPTQGSADTQYF.